These T cell receptor beta chains were read from a single sample in a study of CD8 T cells in ankylosing spondylitis. MiXCR was run by TCRdb on the 5' RACE reads, yielding one entry per CDR3 protein. The table shows more than 400,000 distinct CDR3 sequences, with 5.3% occurring only once. The sequenced sample consisted of blood, either unsorted or a sorted T cell fraction (not recorded which). These receptor sequences come from a male donor with ankylosing spondylitis. CDR3s include the opening cysteine and the closing phenylalanine or tryptophan. D genes are given only for firm matches. Clone size is given for some rows only: seen once, a few or many times, or a class if the clone is expanded.

V	size	D	J	CDR3	DNA
TRBV28	many	TRBD2	TRBJ2-3	CASSLGLASSTDTQYF	TGTGCCAGCAGTTTGGGACTAGCGTCGTCCACAGATACGCAGTATTTT
TRBV27	many	TRBD1	TRBJ2-7	CASSLGGTGTYEQYF	TGTGCCAGCAGTTTAGGGGGGACAGGAACCTACGAGCAGTACTTC
TRBV5-1	many	.	TRBJ2-2	CASSLNSYTGELFF	TGCGCCAGCAGCTTGAACTCCTACACCGGGGAGCTGTTTTTT
TRBV28	.	.	TRBJ2-1	CARAALGAGESNEQFF	TGTGCCAGGGCTGCTTTGGGGGCGGGAGAGTCGAATGAGCAGTTCTTC
TRBV7-3	many	.	TRBJ2-2	CASSLTRDTANTGELFF	TGTGCCAGCAGCTTAACCCGAGACACCGCGAACACCGGGGAGCTGTTTTTT
TRBV7-2	many	TRBD2	TRBJ2-3	CASSLAGRGGSDTQYF	TGTGCCAGCAGCTTAGCCGGGCGGGGGGGCTCAGATACGCAGTATTTT
TRBV11-2	many	.	TRBJ2-2	CASSRLGRSGELFF	TGTGCCAGCAGCCGACTAGGACGGAGCGGGGAGCTGTTTTTT
TRBV6-1	few	.	TRBJ2-2	CASRGIDLSTGELFF	TGTGCCAGCAGAGGAATCGATCTGAGCACCGGGGAGCTGTTTTTT
TRBV4-3	many	.	TRBJ1-4	CASSRDTRKLFF	TGCGCCAGCAGCCGAGACACTCGGAAACTGTTTTTT
TRBV3-1	many	.	TRBJ2-3	CASSPAGTDTQYF	TGTGCCAGCAGCCCAGCTGGCACAGATACGCAGTATTTT
TRBV6-2/TRBV6-3	many	TRBD1	TRBJ2-5	CATTGGETQYF	TGTGCCACGACAGGGGGAGAGACCCAGTACTTC
TRBV20-1	many	.	TRBJ2-2	CSARGRRGSNTGELFF	TGCAGTGCTAGGGGGCGGAGGGGTTCGAACACCGGGGAGCTGTTTTTT
TRBV28	.	TRBD2	TRBJ2-5	CATGRGGETQYF	TGTGCCACCGGGAGGGGCGGAGAGACCCAGTACTTC
TRBV5-1	many	.	TRBJ1-1	CASTLGGTEAFF	TGCGCCAGCACGCTTGGGGGGACTGAAGCTTTCTTT
TRBV5-1	many	.	TRBJ2-2	CASSPLESTGELFF	TGCGCCAGCAGCCCTCTAGAATCTACCGGGGAGCTGTTTTTT
TRBV7-3	.	.	TRBJ2-2	CASSLIHTGELFF	TGTGCCAGCAGCTTAATCCACACCGGGGAGCTGTTTTTT
TRBV7-9	many	TRBD1	TRBJ1-4	CASSLGTGGGEKLFF	TGTGCCAGCAGCTTGGGGACAGGGGGAGGCGAAAAACTGTTTTTT